This T cell receptor beta chain stems from a study of control samples from healthy donors and cancer patients. Assay: immunoSEQ multiplex PCR; the TCRdb copy retains only in-frame clones and omits some. The profile shows 100,000 to 150,000 clones, about nine tenths of them singletons. V dropped 1 base and J dropped 8; count of bases not matched to a gene: 2. The CDR3 length is 13 residues. CDR1 and CDR2 from the germline V gene are SGHNT and YENEEA. This clonotype originated in a man aged 35-49 years in good health. Sequencing was done on a sample of blood. The rearrangement uses TRBV11-3 and TRBJ2-5; 9 bases map to TRBD1. For the CDR3, the DNA is TGTGCCAGCAGCTTAGTGACAGGGGGAACCCAGTACTTC. Protein sequence: CASSLVTGGTQYF.